This entry lists 27 T cell receptor beta chains sequenced from one sample in a study of cytomegalovirus exposure and HLA in healthy donors. The PCR contained 60 Vbeta and 13 Jbeta primers. The table came from immunoSEQ multiplex PCR; TCRdb's copy has only in-frame clones and leaves some out. Of 100,000 or so clones detected, more than 65% appear once; the ten largest clones hold 4%. The source material was PBMCs. These receptors all stem from a woman aged 45 to 65 in good health and CMV-seropositive.

V usage is TRBV7-6 and J usage is TRBJ2-1; the match to TRBD1 covers 9 bases. V was clipped by 1 base and J by 1 base; unmatched bases: 8. The CDR3 consists of 18 residues. CDR1 SGHVS and CDR2 FNYEAQ come from the germline V gene. The CDR3 loop is CASSLVPRGTGSYNEQFF. CDR3 nucleotides: TGTGCCAGCAGCTTAGTCCCCCGCGGGACAGGGTCCTACAATGAGCAGTTCTTC.

In the case of this clone: Other DNA sequences of this sample code for an identical CDR3. The V gene is TRBV6-1, the J gene TRBJ2-3; 9 nucleotides agree with TRBD2. The V gene's germline CDR1 is MNHNS and CDR2 SASEGT. Trimming cost V 3 bases and J 0 bases; bases outside gene matches: 10. The CDR3 has 18 amino acids. As DNA, the CDR3 is TGTGCCAGCAGTGATCGCGCGGGAGGGTCATCTAGCACAGATACGCAGTATTTT. Translation gives CASSDRAGGSSSTDTQYF.

The table lists this clone with a few counts. The CDR3 spells CASSQGAGRRSYEQYF. The CDR3 nucleotides read TGTGCCAGCAGCCAAGGGGCGGGGAGACGATCCTACGAGCAGTACTTC. This chain uses TRBV14 with TRBJ2-7, with a tentative D call TRBD2 (6 bases). Germline CDR1 is SGHDN and CDR2 is FVKESK. The CDR3 runs to 16 residues. V lost 1 base and J 1 base, leaving 14 bases between the germline ends.

This chain uses TRBV5-1 with TRBJ2-3; possibly TRBD1 for D (6 bases). Trimming stripped 5 bases from V and 7 bases from J, with 20 bases between. This CDR3 region has 15 residues. In germline, CDR1 is SGHRS, CDR2 YFSETQ. The CDR3 is CASRPDYVGANTQYF. As DNA, the CDR3 is TGCGCCAGCAGACCGGATTATGTGGGGGCTAATACGCAGTATTTT.

This sequence joins TRBV30 and TRBJ2-7; 8 bases match TRBD1. With V trimmed by 5 bases and J by 3 bases, 6 bases remained unmatched. CDR3 length: 13 residues. Germline assignment: CDR1 GTSNPN and CDR2 SVGIG (reference sequence). The CDR3 DNA follows: TGTGCCTGGGTACAGGGGACAGGCTACGAGCAGTACTTC. This gives the protein CAWVQGTGYEQYF. The complete variable domain, with remaining parts taken from reference TRBV30 and TRBJ2-7, reads SQTIHQWPATLVQPVGSPLSLECTVEGTSNPNLYWYRQAAGRGLQLLFYSVGIGQISSEVPQNLSASRPQDRQFILSSKKLLLSDSGFYLCAWVQGTGYEQYFGPGTRLTVT.

This clone was seen more than once but under ten times. The chain links TRBV5-6 to TRBJ1-4, with 7 bases that match TRBD1. The germline CDR1 and CDR2 sequences are SGHDT and YYEEEE. CDR3 length: 14 amino acids. After removal of 2 bases from V and 8 bases from J, the junction contained 6 bases not matched to a gene. The CDR3 DNA reads as TGTGCCAGCAGCTTCAGGGGGTTCCAAGAAAAACTGTTTTTT. Encoded protein: CASSFRGFQEKLFF.

The rearrangement links TRBV14 to TRBJ1-6; D call uncertain. V gave up 2 bases and J gave up 14 bases, with 13 bases separating them. This CDR3 has 13 residues. The germline V gene has CDR1 SGHDN and CDR2 FVKESK. DNA of the CDR3: TGTGCCAGCAGCCAAAAATACGAGCAATCCCTCCACTTT. Amino acid sequence: CASSQKYEQSLHF.

This sequence joins TRBV18 and TRBJ1-2, with a tentative D call TRBD1 (6 bases). The V gene's germline CDR1 is KGHSH and CDR2 LQKENI. V gave up 6 bases and J gave up 4 bases, with 18 bases separating them. This CDR3 spans 15 amino acids. DNA of the CDR3: TGTGCCAGCTCTCAAGGGGGGGCGATCCTCTATGGCTACACCTTC. Translating gives CASSQGGAILYGYTF.

In this sample, this clone turned up once. V and J are TRBV5-5 and TRBJ1-2; a weak D match, TRBD1 (6 bases). Germline V gives CDR1 SGHKS, CDR2 YYEKEE (reference sequence). Trimming left V 0 bases short and J 12 bases short, with 12 bases between. The CDR3 has 12 residues. The CDR3: CASSLAPGDHTF. CDR3 bases: TGTGCCAGCAGCTTGGCCCCAGGGGACCACACCTTC.

The CDR3 loop reads CASSQVASYEQYF. CDR3 nucleotides: TGCGCCAGCAGCCAAGTCGCTAGCTACGAGCAGTACTTC. The chain carries TRBV4-1 and TRBJ2-7; D is uncertain. CDR1 MGHRA and CDR2 YSYEKL come from the germline V gene. The V end lost 1 base, the J end lost 3 bases, and 7 bases lay between the germline ends. The CDR3 sequence is 13 residues long.

The rearrangement uses TRBV7-9 and TRBJ1-2, with 7 bases fitting TRBD1. Looked up from germline, CDR1 is SEHNR and CDR2 is FQNEAQ (reference sequence). Germline trimming cut 5 bases from V and 4 bases from J; bases unmatched to any gene: 4. The CDR3 totals 13 residues. CDR3 region: CASSKGQSYGYTF. The DNA of the CDR3 is TGTGCCAGCAGCAAGGGACAGTCCTATGGCTACACCTTC. The whole variable domain, remainder taken from reference TRBV7-9 and TRBJ1-2, is DTGVSQNPRHKITKRGQNVTFRCDPISEHNRLYWYRQTLGQGPEFLTYFQNEAQLEKSRLLSDRFSAERPKGSFSTLEIQRTEQGDSAMYLCASSKGQSYGYTFGSGTRLTVV.

V usage is TRBV11-2 and J usage is TRBJ2-5, with D unclear. From germline, CDR1 is SGHAT and CDR2 FQNNGV. The CDR3 covers 11 residues. The V gene lost 1 base and the J gene lost 6 bases, with 3 bases spanning the gap. CDR3 residues: CASSLGKTQYF. For the CDR3, the DNA is TGTGCCAGCAGCTTAGGTAAGACCCAGTACTTC. Drawing the rest from reference TRBV11-2 and TRBJ2-5, the complete variable domain is EAGVAQSPRYKIIEKRQSVAFWCNPISGHATLYWYQQILGQGPKLLIQFQNNGVVDDSQLPKDRFSAERLKGVDSTLKIQPAKLEDSAVYLCASSLGKTQYFGPGTRLLVL.

The chain carries TRBV7-9 and TRBJ2-1, with 8 positions matching TRBD2. Germline CDR1 SEHNR, CDR2 FQNEAQ (reference sequence). V shed 0 bases and J 8 bases; nucleotides not matched to a gene: 6. The CDR3 consists of 15 residues. This CDR3 reads CASSLAWTSFYEQFF. The CDR3 nucleotides read TGTGCCAGCAGCTTAGCATGGACTAGCTTTTATGAGCAGTTCTTC.

This clone was seen once. The rearrangement uses TRBV7-3 and TRBJ2-7; D might be TRBD2 (5 bases). From germline, CDR1 is SGHTA and CDR2 FQGTGA. The CDR3 has 14 residues. The V end lost 2 bases, the J end lost 0 bases, and 8 bases lay between the germline ends. The CDR3 sequence: CASSLGGPSYEQYF. Here the CDR3 DNA reads TGTGCCAGCAGCTTAGGAGGTCCCTCCTACGAGCAGTACTTC. Using reference TRBV7-3 and TRBJ2-7 for the parts outside the CDR3, the full variable domain is GAGVSQTPSNKVTEKGKYVELRCDPISGHTALYWYRQSLGQGPEFLIYFQGTGAADDSGLPNDRFFAVRPEGSVSTLKIQRTERGDSAVYLCASSLGGPSYEQYFGPGTRLTVT.

This sequence joins TRBV29-1 and TRBJ2-7; 10 bases are a match to TRBD1. The CDR3 totals 14 residues. CDR1 and CDR2 from the germline V gene are SQVTM and ANQGSEA. Trimming removed 5 bases from V and 2 bases from J; junction bases left unmatched: 6. Here the CDR3 reads CSVLPGQGTYEQYF. CDR3 coding DNA: TGCAGCGTTCTCCCGGGACAGGGGACCTACGAGCAGTACTTC.

This clone has more than one count but fewer than ten. The chain's CDR3 is CATSRDVGGGAMNTEAFF. The CDR3 region has the DNA TGTGCCACCAGCAGAGATGTTGGGGGGGGCGCGATGAACACTGAAGCTTTCTTT. The gene calls are TRBV15 and TRBJ1-1; possibly TRBD1 for D (6 bases). The V end was cut by 0 bases, the J end by 0 bases, with 17 bases between. The germline V gene has CDR1 LNHNV and CDR2 YYDKDF (reference sequence). This CDR3 spans 18 amino acids.

This clone was seen repeatedly, ten times or more. The V gene is TRBV6-1, the J gene TRBJ1-2; 9 positions match TRBD1. Per germline, CDR1 MNHNS and CDR2 SASEGT. V dropped 0 bases and J dropped 8; count of bases not matched to a gene: 7. This CDR3 contains 15 residues. CDR3 DNA sequence: TGTGCCAGCAGTGAAGCGGGACAGGGAGGGAACGGCTACACCTTC. Encoded protein: CASSEAGQGGNGYTF.

The J gene is TRBJ1-5, the V gene TRBV19; possibly TRBD1 for D (5 bases). Germline V gene lookup returns CDR1 LNHDA and CDR2 SQIVND (reference sequence). CDR3 length: 17 residues. V gave up 3 bases and J gave up 3 bases, with 18 bases separating them. CDR3: CASSIKRGLWDNQPQHF. CDR3 DNA sequence: TGTGCCAGTAGTATCAAGCGGGGACTATGGGACAATCAGCCCCAGCATTTT.

This chain links TRBV6-5 with TRBJ1-1; TRBD1 matches at 9 bases. Germline CDR1 MNHEY, CDR2 SVGAGI. This CDR3 has 14 residues. V lost 5 bases, J lost 5 bases, and 6 bases stayed unmatched. CDR3 nucleotide sequence: TGTGCCAGCAGTGGACAGGGGCGAGGGACTGAAGCTTTCTTT. It specifies CASSGQGRGTEAFF.

The CDR3 sequence: CASSRAENYNEQFF. For the CDR3, the DNA is TGTGCCAGCAGCCGAGCGGAAAATTACAATGAGCAGTTCTTC. The V call is TRBV5-5, the J call TRBJ2-1, with D perhaps TRBD2 (5 bases). The CDR3 contains 14 residues. V was pared by 4 bases and J by 4 bases, with 12 bases between. Germline lookup yields CDR1 SGHKS and CDR2 YYEKEE (reference sequence). Supplemented by reference TRBV5-5 and TRBJ2-1, the full variable domain reads DAGVTQSPTHLIKTRGQQVTLRCSPISGHKSVSWYQQVLGQGPQFIFQYYEKEERGRGNFPDRFSARQFPNYSSELNVNALLLGDSALYLCASSRAENYNEQFFGPGTRLTVL.

This clone was seen only once. No DNA is shown, since the ends of the CDR3 on it are uncertain; the CDR3 is the one TCRdb lists. This chain links TRBV28 with TRBJ1-2. CDR1 and CDR2 from the germline V gene are MDHEN and SYDVKM. The CDR3 has 13 amino acids, counting both end residues. CDR3 sequence: CASRTSSWARGTF.

V gene TRBV7-9 combines with J gene TRBJ2-1, with 7 bases identical to TRBD1. After removal of 4 bases from V and 0 bases from J, the junction contained 6 bases not matched to a gene. Germline CDR1 is SEHNR and CDR2 is FQNEAQ (reference sequence). This CDR3 is 16 amino acids long. The CDR3 nucleotides are TGTGCCAGCAGCTACACGGACAGGAGCTCCTACAATGAGCAGTTCTTC. Amino acids: CASSYTDRSSYNEQFF.

This clone was observed a handful of times. This chain connects TRBV27 to TRBJ1-3; D is ambiguous. The germline V gene has CDR1 MNHEY and CDR2 SMNVEV (reference sequence). The CDR3 spans 15 residues. V was cut by 5 bases and J by 2 bases, with 13 bases left in between. The CDR3 nucleotides read TGTGCCAGCAGTCCCGCAGGCCCAACTGGAAACACCATATATTTT. Translated: CASSPAGPTGNTIYF.

The genes are TRBV18 and TRBJ2-3; 7 bases match TRBD2. The germline CDR1 and CDR2 sequences are KGHSH and LQKENI. The CDR3 is 14 amino acids. J gave up 2 bases and V 8 bases, and 7 bases lay outside the gene matches. For the CDR3, the DNA is TGTGCCAGCACCCCCCGGGGGGACACAGATACGCAGTATTTT. Protein: CASTPRGDTDTQYF.

There are a few counts of this clone. The V and J genes are TRBV4-1 and TRBJ2-3; D is undetermined. The CDR3 runs to 16 residues. Trimming shortened V by 1 base and J by 2 bases, and 13 bases separated the two germline ends. Per germline, CDR1 MGHRA and CDR2 YSYEKL. DNA of the CDR3: TGCGCCAGCAGCCAAGTGAACCTAGGTTTCACAGATACGCAGTATTTT. It yields the protein CASSQVNLGFTDTQYF.

V and J are TRBV6-6 and TRBJ2-5, with TRBD1 matching over 10 bases. Trimming took 0 bases from V and 4 from J; bases not matched to a gene: 5. Per the germline V gene, CDR1 is MNHNY and CDR2 is SVGAGI (reference sequence). The CDR3 extends over 16 amino acids. CDR3 protein: CASSYSRQGAVETQYF. DNA of the CDR3: TGTGCCAGCAGTTACTCGAGACAGGGGGCTGTAGAGACCCAGTACTTC.

This chain links TRBV30 with TRBJ1-1; weak D call: TRBD1 (5 bases). Trimming took 4 bases from V and 3 from J, leaving 15 bases between them. CDR1 and CDR2 (germline): GTSNPN, SVGIG (reference sequence). CDR3 size: 14 residues. The CDR3 sequence is CAWISQGSHTEAFF. The CDR3 DNA reads TGTGCCTGGATATCCCAGGGTAGCCACACTGAAGCTTTCTTT.